Shown below are 26 T cell receptor beta chains from a single sample sequenced in a study of regulatory T cells in long-lasting Graves disease. Documented time point: newly diagnosed GD, antithyroid drugs for less than 3 months. Preparation of the TCR library used RNA extracted from PBMCs. According to the study, TCR beta libraries were built with iRepertoire HTBI primers and CDR3-region Arm-PCR. TCRdb processed the multiplex PCR reads anew with MiXCR; each CDR3 protein has one entry. The sample lists around 400,000 distinct CDR3 sequences, about 14% occurring once. Sample: peripheral blood mononuclear cells (PBMCs), taken at new diagnosis, from a patient treated with antithyroid drugs. These receptors originate from a female donor with Graves disease.

The CDR3 nucleotides read TGTGCCAGCAGCGAACAGGAGGCTCAGCCCCAGCATTTT. As protein: CASSEQEAQPQHF. The rearrangement joins TRBV7-9 to TRBJ1-5, with D possibly matching TRBD1 (5 bases). The CDR3 sequence is 13 residues long. Germline CDR1 SEHNR, CDR2 FQNEAQ (reference sequence). Trimming removed 5 bases at V and 6 bases at J, with 11 bases between.

The CDR3 region has the DNA TGTGCCAGCTCACGAACTAGCGACGGAGACATTCAGTACTTC. This translates into CASSRTSDGDIQYF. This chain joins TRBV18 and TRBJ2-4; TRBD2 matches 7 bases. Germline V gene data show CDR1 as KGHSH and CDR2 as LQKENI. The CDR3 consists of 14 residues. V trimming: 4 bases; J trimming: 8 bases; junction bases outside the gene matches: 8.

This clonotype was picked up a small number of times. Since no conserved phenylalanine or tryptophan closes the CDR3, a read error is the likely cause. The genes are TRBV6-2 or TRBV6-3 and TRBJ1-1; 7 bases agree with TRBD1. The CDR3 loop spans 15 amino acids. Per the germline V gene, CDR1 is MNHEY and CDR2 is SVGEGT. The V and J ends lost 5 bases and 2 bases, in that order; junction bases with no gene match: 8. The CDR3 here is CASSELYRGNTEAFS. The CDR3 DNA reads as TGTGCCAGCAGTGAATTGTACAGGGGAAACACTGAAGCTTTCTCT.

Ten or more counts support this clonotype. The V gene is TRBV11-2, the J gene TRBJ1-5; 8 bases fit TRBD1. The junction had 5 bases not matched to a gene; V was cut back by 4 bases and J by 0 bases. CDR3 size: 16 residues. Germline CDR1 and CDR2: SGHAT and FQNNGV. The CDR3 DNA is TGTGCCAGCAGCTCATGGACAGGGACTAGCAATCAGCCCCAGCATTTT. Encoded protein: CASSSWTGTSNQPQHF. The full variable domain, with the rest looked up from reference TRBV11-2 and TRBJ1-5, is EAGVAQSPRYKIIEKRQSVAFWCNPISGHATLYWYQQILGQGPKLLIQFQNNGVVDDSQLPKDRFSAERLKGVDSTLKIQPAKLEDSAVYLCASSSWTGTSNQPQHFGDGTRLSIL.

The rearrangement joins TRBV7-9 to TRBJ2-7, with D maybe TRBD1 (5 bases). CDR3 length equals 15 residues. The ends were cut back, 3 bases at V and 0 bases at J, with 12 bases in the middle. Germline CDR1 is SEHNR and CDR2 is FQNEAQ (reference sequence). The CDR3 loop reads CASSFGAGISYEQYF. The CDR3, as DNA: TGTGCCAGCAGCTTTGGGGCAGGGATCTCCTACGAGCAGTACTTC.

In its sample, this clonotype was seen many times. The chain joins TRBV6-5 to TRBJ2-7, with unresolved D. The CDR3 loop spans 18 amino acids. CDR1 is MNHEY, CDR2 SVGAGI, per germline. Trimming took off 0 bases at V and 0 bases at J, with 18 bases between the two ends. The CDR3 reads CASSYSTPTGVSSYEQYF. CDR3 DNA sequence: TGTGCCAGCAGTTACTCTACCCCGACGGGCGTCAGCTCCTACGAGCAGTACTTC.

This clonotype appeared many times. The CDR3 DNA reads as TGTGCCAGCAGTTCACCCCCAATAGCGGGATATCACAATGAGCAGTTCTTC. It encodes CASSSPPIAGYHNEQFF. The gene calls are TRBV6-2 or TRBV6-3 and TRBJ2-1, with TRBD2 matching over 8 bases. With 4 bases clipped from V and 5 bases from J, the junction kept 13 bases outside the gene matches. The length of the CDR3 is 17 residues. CDR1 is MNHEY, CDR2 SVGEGT, per germline.

The rearrangement uses TRBV29-1 and TRBJ2-2, with D unclear. The CDR3 contains 15 residues. CDR1 and CDR2 (germline): SQVTM, ANQGSEA. V was cut by 4 bases and J by 3 bases, with 15 bases left in between. The CDR3 DNA reads TGCAGCGTTGGGCTGATGGACCGGGACACCGGGGAGCTGTTTTTT. This sequence encodes CSVGLMDRDTGELFF.

There are many counts of this clonotype. V and J are TRBV11-2 and TRBJ1-1; D may be TRBD1 (6 bases). V shed 5 bases and J shed 0 bases, with 16 bases lying between them. The CDR3 sequence is 16 residues long. Germline assignment: CDR1 SGHAT and CDR2 FQNNGV. In DNA form, the CDR3 reads TGTGCCAGCAGCCCTCTACAGGGACGAATGAACACTGAAGCTTTCTTT. Its translation is CASSPLQGRMNTEAFF.

This clonotype occurred a few times. A read error may be the cause here, since a much bigger clone is one base away. This chain uses TRBV9 with TRBJ2-7; TRBD1 matches 9 bases. The CDR3 has 15 amino acids. The V gene's germline CDR1 is SGDLS and CDR2 YYNGEE. Written as DNA, the CDR3 is TGTGCCAACAGCGGACCGGGACAGGGATTCTACGAGCAGTACTTC. This sequence encodes CANSGPGQGFYEQYF.

This sequence joins TRBV18 and TRBJ1-1; weak D call: TRBD1 (6 bases). Germline CDR1 is KGHSH and CDR2 is LQKENI. The CDR3 covers 13 residues. Trimming stripped 7 bases from V and 5 bases from J, with 14 bases between. The DNA of the CDR3 is TGTGCCAGCTTATTGGGGGCAGGGACTGAAGCTTTCTTT. This codes for CASLLGAGTEAFF.

This clonotype was detected many times. The chain carries TRBV12-3 or TRBV12-4 and TRBJ2-1; 10 positions match TRBD1. This CDR3 is built from 20 residues. V gave up 4 bases and J gave up 1 base; unmatched junction bases: 16. The CDR3 here is CASSSWGQGTPVKSYNEQFF. CDR3 DNA sequence: TGTGCCAGCAGTTCTTGGGGACAGGGGACCCCTGTGAAATCCTACAATGAGCAGTTCTTC.

This clonotype was seen ten or more times. The CDR3 loop reads CASSQGYPGYEQYF. The CDR3 DNA sequence: TGCGCCAGCAGCCAGGGTTATCCGGGCTACGAGCAGTACTTC. The chain links TRBV4-3 to TRBJ2-7; D gene uncertain. The germline V gene encodes CDR1 LGHNA and CDR2 YSLEER. The CDR3 is 14 amino acids. V was clipped by 3 bases and J by 3 bases, with 12 bases between them.

V gene TRBV20-1 combines with J gene TRBJ2-5, with 9 bases fitting TRBD1. Losses at the gene ends were 6 bases for V and 2 bases for J; bases not matched to a gene: 7. Per the germline V gene, CDR1 is DFQATT and CDR2 is SNEGSKA (reference sequence). The CDR3 is 14 residues long. The DNA for the CDR3 is TGCAGTGCCCTCAGCGACAGGGGGCAAGAGACCCAGTACTTC. Translated, it gives CSALSDRGQETQYF.

Many counts were recorded for this clonotype. This chain uses TRBV12-3 or TRBV12-4 with TRBJ1-5; 9 nucleotides line up with TRBD1. The CDR3 runs 13 residues. The J segment lost 7 bases and the V segment lost 7 bases, leaving 5 bases of the junction unmatched. CDR3 amino acids: CASNHRGRQPQHF. The CDR3 nucleotides are TGTGCCAGCAATCACAGGGGGCGACAGCCCCAGCATTTT.

This clonotype has a count of ten or more. The rearrangement uses TRBV19 and TRBJ2-1; 8 positions agree with TRBD1. V trimming: 6 bases; J trimming: 0 bases; junction bases outside the gene matches: 4. CDR1 is LNHDA, CDR2 SQIVND, per germline (reference sequence). This CDR3 is 15 amino acids long. The CDR3 bases are TGTGCCAGTAGGGACAGGGATCTCTCCTACAATGAGCAGTTCTTC. Translating it yields CASRDRDLSYNEQFF.

Ten or more counts support this clonotype. The J gene is TRBJ2-2, the V gene TRBV2, with a weak D call TRBD1 (6 bases). CDR3 length: 13 residues. Germline loops: CDR1 SNHLY, CDR2 FYNNEI. V lost 9 bases and J lost 0, with 8 bases in between. This chain's CDR3 is CARGTPNTGELFF. The DNA of the CDR3 is TGTGCCAGAGGGACACCGAACACCGGGGAGCTGTTTTTT.

This clonotype was seen repeatedly, ten times or more. CDR3 in DNA: TGTGCCAGCAGCTCGGGTAGGCAGGTTCCGTCACCCCTCCACTTT. Translating gives CASSSGRQVPSPLHF. The chain carries TRBV5-8 and TRBJ1-6, with D unclear. V gave up 3 bases and J gave up 10 bases, with 17 bases separating them. CDR1 is SGHTS, CDR2 YDEGEE, per germline. This CDR3 is built from 15 residues. Using reference TRBV5-8 and TRBJ1-6 for the parts outside the CDR3, the full variable domain is EAGVTQSPTHLIKTRGQQATLRCSPISGHTSVYWYQQALGLGLQFLLWYDEGEERNRGNFPPRFSGRQFPNYSSELNVNALELEDSALYLCASSSGRQVPSPLHFGNGTRLTVT.

Regarding this clonotype: Mismatch with germline at one junction end may stem from a read error. The chain links TRBV20-1 to TRBJ1-5, with D unresolved. The CDR3 totals 14 residues. CDR1 DFQATT and CDR2 SNEGSKA come from the germline V gene (reference sequence). The CDR3 spells CSARAGVSDQPQHF. In DNA, the CDR3 is TGCAGTGCTAGGGCGGGAGTTAGCGATCAGCCCCAGCATTTT.

This clonotype was recorded many times. The chain has TRBV2 and TRBJ1-1, with unresolved D. V shed 5 bases and J shed 6 bases, with 19 bases lying between them. Germline CDR1 SNHLY, CDR2 FYNNEI. There are 15 residues in the CDR3. CDR3 coding DNA: TGTGCCAGCAGTAAAGACCAACCAACAAAGGCTGAAGCTTTCTTT. Protein: CASSKDQPTKAEAFF.

V usage is TRBV27 and J usage is TRBJ2-3, with D possibly matching TRBD2 (6 bases). The V gene lost 8 bases and the J gene lost 6 bases, with 9 bases spanning the gap. There are 11 residues in the CDR3. The V gene's germline CDR1 is MNHEY and CDR2 SMNVEV (reference sequence). The DNA of the CDR3 is TGTGCCAGCGAAGGGAGGGATACGCAGTATTTT. Protein sequence: CASEGRDTQYF.

In its sample, this clonotype was seen many times. The chain is built from TRBV12-3 or TRBV12-4 and TRBJ1-2; 9 bases map to TRBD1. V lost 6 bases, J lost 5 bases, and 7 bases stayed unmatched. The CDR3 has 14 residues. DNA for the CDR3: TGTGCCAGCAGCGGGACAGGGCTGGGTTATGGCTACACCTTC. Protein: CASSGTGLGYGYTF.

This clonotype appeared many times. The rearrangement joins TRBV29-1 to TRBJ2-7; no reliable D call. Trimming shortened V by 0 bases and J by 2 bases, and 8 bases separated the two germline ends. CDR3 length: 13 amino acids. CDR1 is SQVTM and CDR2 is ANQGSEA in the germline V gene. The CDR3 loop reads CSVEDGPTYEQYF. CDR3 nucleotide sequence: TGCAGCGTTGAAGATGGGCCCACCTACGAGCAGTACTTC.

This clonotype was observed at least ten times. The rearrangement links TRBV6-1 to TRBJ2-1, with a tentative D call TRBD2 (7 bases). CDR3 length equals 16 residues. CDR1 and CDR2 from the germline V gene are MNHNS and SASEGT. V was trimmed by 6 bases and J by 3 bases, leaving 18 bases between them. CDR3 nucleotides: TGTGCCAGCAGACTCCGACCGGGGGGCGGCTACAATGAGCAGTTCTTC. Translated: CASRLRPGGGYNEQFF.

This clonotype was seen a handful of times. This chain connects TRBV29-1 to TRBJ2-3, with TRBD2 identical over 12 bases. Germline lookup yields CDR1 SQVTM and CDR2 ANQGSEA. The CDR3 consists of 16 residues. V was pared by 8 bases and J by 6 bases, with 15 bases of the junction left unmatched. CDR3 residues: CSLRLAGDRIGDTQYF. In nucleotides, the CDR3 is TGCAGCCTCCGACTAGCGGGGGACCGTATAGGGGATACGCAGTATTTT.

Worth noting for this clonotype: Since a much larger clone is just one base distant, this may be a read error. CDR3 in DNA: TGTGCCAGTAGCTACGACTGGAGAGACACTGAAGCTTCCTTT. Its protein product is CASSYDWRDTEASF. This sequence joins TRBV19 and TRBJ1-1; no reliable D call. This CDR3 is built from 14 residues. CDR1 is LNHDA and CDR2 is SQIVND in the germline V gene (reference sequence).